The TCR beta chain under discussion was sequenced for a study of human T cells and chemical hapten exposure. Whole-study context: Patients having alopecia areata, totalis or universalis were mostly female.

Study-level findings and limits: There was no change with DPC sensitization in TCRs above 1 in 1000 frequency.

Noted time point: patch test 1, 2 weeks after DPC sensitization. The treatment here: therapeutic diphenylcyclopropenone sensitization with weekly scalp DPC. Blood collection took place prior to placing each patch test. Total RNA was extracted from unfractionated whole blood. TCRdb processed the RACE reads anew with MiXCR; each CDR3 protein has one entry. The sample lists tens of thousands of distinct CDR3 sequences; around 9.8% were seen once. This clonotype was detected ten times or more. What it recognizes is unknown. This specimen was whole blood, taken in connection with sensitization to the hapten diphenylcyclopropenone (DPC). The origin of this receptor is a woman in her forties with alopecia areata. Some clones in this sample may be carry-over from other donors' samples.

The CDR3 loop reads CASNPSGTYYGYTF. DNA of the CDR3: TGTGCCAGCAATCCTTCCGGGACCTACTATGGCTACACCTTC. The genes are TRBV6-2 or TRBV6-3 and TRBJ1-2; perhaps TRBD1 as D (5 bases). Germline lookup yields CDR1 MNHEY and CDR2 SVGEGT. Trimming shortened V by 7 bases and J by 3 bases, and 15 bases separated the two germline ends. The CDR3 loop spans 14 amino acids.